The next 24 T cell receptor beta chains were all read from a single sample in a study of T-cell reconstitution after alpha-beta-depleted transplantation in children. A library of TCRbeta sequences, prepared with unique molecular identifiers, was generated. TCRdb recomputed calls from the PCR reads with MiXCR, one row per CDR3 protein. The data show approximately 350,000 distinct CDR3 sequences, approximately 12% seen once. Specimen: PBMCs, collected from the stem cell graft. All receptors derive from a human donor who donated a stem cell graft to a child with Fanconi anemia.

Ten or more counts support this clonotype. This chain uses TRBV6-1 with TRBJ2-3; D gene ambiguous. Germline V gene sequence: CDR1 MNHNS, CDR2 SASEGT. Trimming stripped 5 bases from V and 0 bases from J, with 6 bases between. The CDR3 is 13 residues long. Here the CDR3 reads CASSTTSTDTQYF. As DNA, the CDR3 is TGTGCCAGCAGTACGACTAGCACAGATACGCAGTATTTT.

The V and J genes are TRBV6-1 and TRBJ1-3; D unresolved. V lost 6 bases and J lost 4, with 22 bases in between. The CDR3 loop spans 17 amino acids. Germline V gene data show CDR1 as MNHNS and CDR2 as SASEGT. The CDR3 loop is CASRPYLDFKGGNTIYF. The CDR3, as DNA: TGTGCCAGCAGACCCTACCTTGACTTTAAGGGAGGAAACACCATATATTTT.

The chain joins TRBV4-1 to TRBJ2-2, with TRBD1 matching over 7 bases. CDR3 length: 15 residues. Looked up from germline, CDR1 is MGHRA and CDR2 is YSYEKL. V lost 1 base, J lost 3 bases, and 2 bases stayed unmatched. CDR3 in DNA: TGCGCCAGCAGCCAAGGGGACAGAGACACCGGGGAGCTGTTTTTT. Protein sequence: CASSQGDRDTGELFF.

This clonotype came up a few times. The genes are TRBV20-1 and TRBJ1-1; 7 bases fit TRBD1. V was pared by 6 bases and J by 2 bases, with 12 bases of the junction left unmatched. Germline CDR1 is DFQATT and CDR2 is SNEGSKA (reference sequence). The CDR3 spans 15 residues. The CDR3 region is CSAYRTGAFNTEAFF. The DNA for the CDR3 is TGCAGTGCCTATCGGACAGGTGCATTCAACACTGAAGCTTTCTTT.

The CDR3 sequence: CASSVAGAEAFF. Written as DNA, the CDR3 is TGTGCCAGCAGCGTAGCAGGGGCTGAAGCTTTCTTT. The chain carries TRBV9 and TRBJ1-1; D might be TRBD1 (6 bases). The CDR3 is 12 residues long. The germline V gene encodes CDR1 SGDLS and CDR2 YYNGEE. V lost 0 bases, J lost 6 bases, and 6 bases lay in between.

The rearrangement uses TRBV12-3 or TRBV12-4 and TRBJ1-2; 11 nucleotides align to TRBD1. The CDR3 has 18 residues. V trimming: 3 bases; J trimming: 7 bases; junction bases outside the gene matches: 16. CDR3 in DNA: TGTGCCAGCAGTTTCTGGACAGGGGGCGTTAGGATGGGGTTTGGCTACACCTTC. This translates into CASSFWTGGVRMGFGYTF.

V gene TRBV20-1 combines with J gene TRBJ2-1; 7 bases are shared with TRBD2. J lost 6 bases, V lost 4 bases, and 12 bases had no gene match. Germline V CDR1 and CDR2: DFQATT, SNEGSKA (reference sequence). CDR3 length equals 15 residues. The CDR3 sequence: CSATPRGRVFNEQFF. In nucleotides, the CDR3 is TGCAGTGCTACGCCGCGGGGGAGAGTTTTCAATGAGCAGTTCTTC.

This clonotype has at least ten counts. The chain uses TRBV9 and TRBJ2-1, with a possible D match to TRBD2 (5 bases). The V end lost 1 base, the J end lost 8 bases, and 7 bases lay between the germline ends. The CDR3 loop spans 12 amino acids. The germline V gene has CDR1 SGDLS and CDR2 YYNGEE. CDR3 amino acids: CASSVSGHEQFF. CDR3 nucleotides: TGTGCCAGCAGCGTAAGCGGCCATGAGCAGTTCTTC.

With respect to this clonotype: Given a much more abundant clone one base away, this may be a read error. CDR3 bases: TGTTCCAGCAGCGTAGCTTCAAACACAGATACGCAGTATTTT. Encoded protein: CSSSVASNTDTQYF. V gene TRBV9 combines with J gene TRBJ2-3; unclear D gene. Germline V lookup: CDR1 SGDLS, CDR2 YYNGEE. This CDR3 is 14 amino acids long.

The table lists this clonotype with many counts. The genes are TRBV15 and TRBJ1-5; D call uncertain. Per germline, CDR1 LNHNV and CDR2 YYDKDF (reference sequence). The length of the CDR3 is 12 residues. V lost 0 bases and J 12 bases, leaving 9 bases between the germline ends. The CDR3 reads CATSRDGVGQHF. CDR3 in DNA: TGTGCCACCAGCAGAGATGGGGTGGGCCAGCATTTT.

This clonotype was recorded at least ten times. V usage is TRBV5-1 and J usage is TRBJ1-1; 8 bases map to TRBD1. CDR1 is SGHRS and CDR2 is YFSETQ in the germline V gene. V trimming: 4 bases; J trimming: 6 bases; junction bases outside the gene matches: 8. The CDR3 is 14 amino acids. The CDR3 region has the DNA TGCGCCAGCAGCGAACAGGGGGGCGAGGCTGAAGCTTTCTTT. Amino acids: CASSEQGGEAEAFF.

In this sample, this clonotype turned up many times. The V gene is TRBV21-1, the J gene TRBJ1-1; the table's D call, TRBD1, has no DNA check behind it. TRBV21-1 is a listed pseudogene. The CDR3 covers 14 residues. The CDR3 region is CASSKGRGSTEAFF. The CDR3 DNA reads as TGTGCCAGCAGCAAAGGGCGGGGGTCCACTGAAGCTTTCTTT.

This clonotype has just a few counts. The chain joins TRBV20-1 to TRBJ2-4, with TRBD1 matching 9 bases. The CDR3 runs to 13 residues. Germline V gene lookup returns CDR1 DFQATT and CDR2 SNEGSKA (reference sequence). V lost 6 bases and J lost 9; bases outside the gene matches: 9. The CDR3 DNA reads as TGCAGTGCCCTCCGGGACAGGGATGTCATTCAGTACTTC. Protein: CSALRDRDVIQYF.

This chain joins TRBV6-5 and TRBJ1-5; 7 bases match TRBD1. V shed 4 bases and J 0 bases; nucleotides not matched to a gene: 12. Germline CDR1 reads MNHEY; CDR2 reads SVGAGI. The CDR3 runs 18 residues. CDR3 nucleotides: TGTGCCAGCAGTTCTCCCCCACAGGGGAAAAATAGCAATCAGCCCCAGCATTTT. Translating gives CASSSPPQGKNSNQPQHF.

This clonotype was seen a few times. The V gene is TRBV5-5, the J gene TRBJ1-1; D gene uncertain. V lost 2 bases and J 5 bases, leaving 22 bases between the germline ends. The CDR3 runs 17 residues. Germline loops: CDR1 SGHKS, CDR2 YYEKEE (reference sequence). The CDR3 region is CASSFEGGLTGWTEAFF. CDR3 sequence (DNA): TGTGCCAGCAGCTTTGAAGGAGGTTTGACCGGGTGGACTGAAGCTTTCTTT.

This clonotype was counted between two and nine times. The rearrangement uses TRBV6-2 or TRBV6-3 and TRBJ2-1, with 11 bases fitting TRBD2. V lost 6 bases to trimming and J lost 9 bases; unmatched junction nucleotides: 7. The CDR3 consists of 14 residues. From germline, CDR1 is MNHEY and CDR2 SVGEGT. The CDR3 DNA sequence: TGTGCCAGCAGGTATAGCGGGGGGGCCGTTGAGCAGTTCTTC. This translates into CASRYSGGAVEQFF.

The table lists this clonotype with many counts. The chain joins TRBV7-8 to TRBJ1-2; possibly TRBD1 for D (5 bases). CDR1 SGHVS and CDR2 FQNEAQ come from the germline V gene. The length of the CDR3 is 14 residues. V was cut by 1 base and J by 5 bases, with 11 bases left in between. The CDR3 is CASSLGGTKYGYTF. As DNA, the CDR3 is TGTGCCAGCAGCTTAGGAGGGACGAAATATGGCTACACCTTC.

This clonotype occurred a few times. V and J are TRBV27 and TRBJ2-7; D not certain. Trimming left V 7 bases short and J 4 bases short, with 8 bases between. The CDR3 contains 11 residues. Germline V CDR1 and CDR2: MNHEY, SMNVEV (reference sequence). CDR3 amino acids: CASTDGYEQYV. In nucleotides, the CDR3 is TGTGCCAGCACGGACGGATACGAGCAGTACGTC.

Many counts were recorded for this clonotype. The chain recombines TRBV12-3 or TRBV12-4 with TRBJ2-7; the D is unclear. The CDR3 covers 12 residues. The V end lost 3 bases, the J end lost 5 bases, and 8 bases lay between the germline ends. The CDR3 sequence is CASSFPEDEQYF. DNA of the CDR3: TGTGCCAGCAGTTTCCCCGAGGACGAGCAGTACTTC.

This clonotype showed up just a few times. This rearrangement joins TRBV3-1 to TRBJ2-2; the D is unclear. Per the germline V gene, CDR1 is LGHDT and CDR2 is YNNKEL (reference sequence). The CDR3 totals 14 residues. Trimming took 1 base from V and 6 from J, leaving 9 bases between them. In DNA form, the CDR3 reads TGTGCCAGCAGCCAAGGGCCCCAAGCCGGGGAGCTGTTTTTT. This codes for CASSQGPQAGELFF.

This clonotype showed up just a few times. The chain combines TRBV7-2 with TRBJ2-1, with 8 bases fitting TRBD1. V lost 8 bases to trimming and J lost 1 base; unmatched junction nucleotides: 4. The germline gives CDR1 SGHTA, CDR2 FQGNSA. CDR3 length: 14 amino acids. The CDR3 spells CASAGTGSYNEQFF. As DNA, the CDR3 is TGTGCCAGCGCCGGGACAGGATCCTACAATGAGCAGTTCTTC. Full variable domain (outside the CDR3, taken from reference TRBV7-2 and TRBJ2-1): GAGVSQSPSNKVTEKGKDVELRCDPISGHTALYWYRQSLGQGLEFLIYFQGNSAPDKSGLPSDRFSAERTGGSVSTLTIQRTQQEDSAVYLCASAGTGSYNEQFFGPGTRLTVL.

This clonotype was observed once. This chain connects TRBV4-3 to TRBJ1-2, with TRBD1 matching over 9 bases. The V and J ends lost 1 base and 8 bases, in that order; junction bases with no gene match: 8. Germline CDR1 and CDR2: LGHNA and YSLEER. The CDR3 contains 15 residues. The chain's CDR3 is CASSQVRTGVGGYTF. The CDR3 DNA is TGCGCCAGCAGCCAAGTTAGGACAGGGGTGGGAGGCTACACCTTC.

In this sample, this clonotype turned up a few times. The J gene is TRBJ2-1, the V gene TRBV5-5; perhaps TRBD1 as D (6 bases). CDR1 SGHKS and CDR2 YYEKEE come from the germline V gene (reference sequence). This CDR3 has 13 amino acids. The V end lost 4 bases, the J end lost 8 bases, and 13 bases lay between the germline ends. The CDR3 region is CASSPYRDDEQFF. DNA of the CDR3: TGTGCCAGCAGCCCCTACAGGGACGATGAGCAGTTCTTC.

There are a few counts of this clonotype. This rearrangement joins TRBV11-2 to TRBJ1-1; no reliable D call. This CDR3 contains 14 residues. The germline V and J ends were trimmed by 5 bases and 1 base, with 11 bases remaining between them. Germline-derived CDR1 and CDR2 are SGHAT and FQNNGV. DNA for the CDR3: TGTGCCAGCAGCCCTTACAGAGGGAACACTGAAGCTTTCTTT. It codes for CASSPYRGNTEAFF. Filled out from reference TRBV11-2 and TRBJ1-1, the complete variable domain reads EAGVAQSPRYKIIEKRQSVAFWCNPISGHATLYWYQQILGQGPKLLIQFQNNGVVDDSQLPKDRFSAERLKGVDSTLKIQPAKLEDSAVYLCASSPYRGNTEAFFGQGTRLTVV.